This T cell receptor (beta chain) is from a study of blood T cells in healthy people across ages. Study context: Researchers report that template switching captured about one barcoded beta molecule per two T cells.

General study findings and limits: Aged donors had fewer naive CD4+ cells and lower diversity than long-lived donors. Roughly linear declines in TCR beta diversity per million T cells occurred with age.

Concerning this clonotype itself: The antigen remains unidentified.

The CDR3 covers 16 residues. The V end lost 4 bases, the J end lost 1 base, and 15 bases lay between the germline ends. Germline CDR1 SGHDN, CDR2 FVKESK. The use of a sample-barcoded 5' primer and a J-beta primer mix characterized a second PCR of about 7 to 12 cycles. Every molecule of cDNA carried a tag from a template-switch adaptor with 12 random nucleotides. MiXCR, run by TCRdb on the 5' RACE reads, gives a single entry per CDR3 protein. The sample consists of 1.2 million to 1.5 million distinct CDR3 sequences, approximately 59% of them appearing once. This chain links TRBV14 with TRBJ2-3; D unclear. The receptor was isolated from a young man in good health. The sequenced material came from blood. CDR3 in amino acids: CASSPRVGMGTDTQYF. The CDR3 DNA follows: TGTGCCAGCAGCCCCCGGGTGGGAATGGGCACAGATACGCAGTATTTT.